One TCR beta chain is described in this entry. This clonotype has a handful of counts. The antigen it recognizes is unknown. Base quality data are lacking; no much larger clone is found one base away. This specimen belongs to a study of human T cells and chemical hapten exposure (dated by TCRdb to 2020 to 2022). At the level of the whole study: For sensitization, 2% DPC in acetone was applied to a roughly 2 cm by roughly 2 cm area of upper inner arm skin. Patients additionally received weekly therapeutic DPC doses to the scalp throughout the approximately 24-week study period. Patch testing was done on the upper back using Finn chambers containing 0.01% DPC, and results were scored after 6 days according to International Contact Dermatitis Research Group standards. The patient cohort, mostly female, included alopecia areata with under or over 50% scalp involvement, alopecia totalis and alopecia universalis. Libraries were pooled for sequencing, and variation in per-sample TCR yields was attributed mainly to small differences in library volumes within the pool. In alopecia patients, the study followed how the peripheral blood TCR repertoire changed in vivo over primary and secondary sensitization to diphenylcyclopropenone (DPC), a hapten. Patient blood was sampled pre-sensitization (week 0) and at 2, 6 and about 24 weeks after DPC sensitization. Approximately 28 alopecia patients provided blood for TCR sequencing at one to four time points (pre-sensitization, 2, 6 and 24 weeks). What the study reported, not specific to this receptor: Significantly more large CDR3 similarity clusters were formed by expanded TCRs than by pre-sensitization or healthy control sets, consistent with antigen-driven responses. After repeated subsampling, changes were observed in the strength of the expansion versus patch-test correlation and in the threshold at which the correlation became significant. DPC sensitization did not change the number of TCRs with a frequency above 1 in 1000, and there was no evidence of changes in global repertoire structure. Because every patient had alopecia, a presumed autoimmune disease, the patients' immune response might differ from that of healthy individuals. Patch test score was positively correlated with the number of PT1 expanded TCRs, with significance at thresholds 8, 16 and 32 but not at 4.

This specimen's time point label, interpreted: patch test 1, 2 weeks after DPC sensitization. The treatment or condition tag for this specimen amounts to: therapeutic diphenylcyclopropenone sensitization with weekly scalp DPC. At each patch-test visit, blood was drawn before the patch test was applied. Patients were considered eligible if aged 18 to 70, diagnosed with alopecia and deemed suitable for DPC therapy, and patients were excluded if pregnant. Unfractionated whole blood was collected in Tempus Blood RNA tubes, and total RNA was extracted from that blood. Libraries were constructed by RACE. TCRdb lists the instrument as NextSeq 500. During library preparation, unique molecular identifiers were attached to individual cDNA molecules so that TCRs could be counted quantitatively and reproducibly. For every blood RNA sample, sequencing covered both the TCR alpha and TCR beta chains. The original methods were these. The median number of TCRs per sample was roughly 94,000, ranging from roughly 20,000 to 690,600. V, J and CDR3 annotation of the TCR reads was carried out using the Decombinator software suite. To make PS versus PT1 abundance plots, every sample was subsampled to the same number of TCRs (28,000). Expanded TCRs were defined as absent before sensitization and observed at least eight times at the 2-week time point. The public sequencing data were trimmed at Q25 with fastp and processed into clonotypes with MiXCR by TCRdb, which kept only in-frame beta chains. CDR3 protein duplicates are merged, each entry listing the most common genes and DNA. The V and J calls reflect TCRdb's pipeline rather than the authors' work. The sample table lists 95,000 to 150,000 distinct CDR3 sequences, roughly 13% of them with a count of one. The ten largest make up over 0.85% of the sample.

This material consisted of whole blood, taken in connection with sensitization to the hapten diphenylcyclopropenone (DPC). The source is a man between 18 and 35 years old with alopecia areata. Some clones in this sample may be carry-over from other donors' samples.

The CDR3: CASSYSRQNTHYEQYF. The DNA is as follows: TGTGCCAGCAGTTACTCGCGACAGAACACTCACTACGAGCAGTACTTC. The chain couples TRBV6-5 to TRBJ2-7, with a weak D call of TRBD1 (5 bases match). Measured from the cysteine to the phenylalanine, the CDR3 is 16 residues long. The DNA shown is the 48-base CDR3, in frame from base 1. The germline V gene sets CDR1 to MNHEY and CDR2 to SVGAGI. V loses 0 bases of germline sequence and J loses 3 bases, and the interval between the two ends is 15 bases.